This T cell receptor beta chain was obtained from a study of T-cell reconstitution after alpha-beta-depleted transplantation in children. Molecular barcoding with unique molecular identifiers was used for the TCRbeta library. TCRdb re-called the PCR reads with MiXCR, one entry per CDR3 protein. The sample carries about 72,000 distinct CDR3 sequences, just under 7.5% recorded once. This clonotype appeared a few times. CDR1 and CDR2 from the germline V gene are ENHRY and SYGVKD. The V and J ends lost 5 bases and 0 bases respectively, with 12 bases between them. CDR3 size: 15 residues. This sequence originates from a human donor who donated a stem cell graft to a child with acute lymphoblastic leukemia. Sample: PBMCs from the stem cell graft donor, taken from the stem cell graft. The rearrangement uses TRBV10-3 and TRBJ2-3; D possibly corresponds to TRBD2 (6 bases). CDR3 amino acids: CAISKGRTSTDTQYF. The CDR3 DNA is TGTGCCATCAGTAAAGGGAGGACTAGCACAGATACGCAGTATTTT.